The 19 T cell receptor beta chains below all came from one sample that was sequenced in a study of cytomegalovirus exposure and HLA in healthy donors. In the PCR, 60 Vbeta and 13 Jbeta primers were used. Sequencing was performed with immunoSEQ multiplex PCR; in TCRdb, only in-frame clones are kept and a portion is missing. This sample has some 140,000 clones, with roughly three quarters found just once. The sequenced sample was PBMCs. These receptors were obtained from a female donor in good health and CMV-seronegative.

The chain employs TRBV4-3 and TRBJ2-1; possibly TRBD2 for D (6 bases). There are 15 residues in the CDR3. The ends were cut back, 6 bases at V and 2 bases at J, with 14 bases in the middle. The germline V gene has CDR1 LGHNA and CDR2 YSLEER. This CDR3 reads CASRPHGSAYNEQFF. The CDR3 DNA follows: TGCGCCAGCAGGCCTCACGGGAGTGCCTACAATGAGCAGTTCTTC.

The rearrangement joins TRBV28 to TRBJ1-2; D might be TRBD1 (6 bases). This CDR3 is 13 amino acids long. V lost 6 bases and J 1 base, leaving 9 bases between the germline ends. Germline V gene sequence: CDR1 MDHEN, CDR2 SYDVKM. DNA of the CDR3: TGTGCCAGCAGGCCGGGACATAACTATGGCTACACCTTC. Its translation: CASRPGHNYGYTF.

The V and J genes are TRBV18 and TRBJ2-7, with 9 positions matching TRBD1. In germline, CDR1 is KGHSH, CDR2 LQKENI. CDR3 length: 15 amino acids. J lost 2 bases, V lost 5 bases, and 7 bases had no gene match. The CDR3 sequence is CASSEGTGLTYEQYF. The CDR3 bases are TGTGCCAGCTCAGAGGGGACAGGGCTTACCTACGAGCAGTACTTC. Looking up the rest from reference TRBV18 and TRBJ2-7 gives the full variable domain: NAGVMQNPRHLVRRRGQEARLRCSPMKGHSHVYWYRQLPEEGLKFMVYLQKENIIDESGMPKERFSAEFPKEGPSILRIQQVVRGDSAAYFCASSEGTGLTYEQYFGPGTRLTVT.

This clone appeared once. The chain joins TRBV12-5 to TRBJ2-7; D may be TRBD2 (5 bases). V was pared by 7 bases and J by 6 bases, with 13 bases between. The germline CDR1 and CDR2 sequences are LGHNT and FRNRAP. The length of the CDR3 is 12 residues. The CDR3 region is CASALGALEQYF. CDR3 in DNA: TGTGCTAGTGCCTTGGGAGCTCTCGAGCAGTACTTC.

In its sample, this clone was seen once. This sequence joins TRBV5-1 and TRBJ1-2; the D gene is possibly TRBD1 (6 bases). The germline V gene has CDR1 SGHRS and CDR2 YFSETQ. The CDR3 totals 13 residues. V lost 3 bases and J lost 5, with 11 bases in between. CDR3 in DNA: TGCGCCAGCAGCTCGGACAGTTTTTATGGCTACACCTTC. Protein product: CASSSDSFYGYTF.

The chain has TRBV5-5 and TRBJ1-1; 7 bases line up with TRBD1. Germline assignment: CDR1 SGHKS and CDR2 YYEKEE (reference sequence). The trim removed 4 bases at V and 10 bases at J, leaving 7 bases unmatched. This CDR3 region has 12 residues. In DNA, the CDR3 is TGTGCCAGCAGCGTATTACAGGGGCGAGCTTTCTTT. Its translation: CASSVLQGRAFF.

CDR3 sequence: CAWSVPQATHYTF. CDR3 nucleotides: TGTGCCTGGAGTGTACCCCAGGCCACCCACTACACCTTC. The chain carries TRBV30 and TRBJ1-2, with unresolved D. Trimming shortened V by 0 bases and J by 10 bases, and 15 bases separated the two germline ends. The CDR3 is 13 amino acids. Germline-derived CDR1 and CDR2 are GTSNPN and SVGIG (reference sequence).

The chain carries TRBV27 and TRBJ1-1; unclear D gene. V was cut by 3 bases and J by 1 base, with 6 bases left in between. Germline V gives CDR1 MNHEY, CDR2 SMNVEV (reference sequence). The CDR3 sequence is 13 residues long. Here the CDR3 DNA reads TGTGCCAGCAGTTTCACGGGGAACACTGAAGCTTTCTTT. It encodes CASSFTGNTEAFF.

This clone came up many times. Different DNA sequences within this sample yield the same CDR3. This chain connects TRBV2 to TRBJ1-1, with D hard to call. CDR3 length: 13 amino acids. Trimming removed 6 bases at V and 0 bases at J, with 8 bases between. Per the germline V gene, CDR1 is SNHLY and CDR2 is FYNNEI. CDR3 loop: CASSTGLNTEAFF. CDR3 DNA: TGTGCCAGCAGCACGGGTCTGAACACTGAAGCTTTCTTT.

The J gene is TRBJ2-1, the V gene TRBV5-4; 7 positions agree with TRBD1. There are 15 residues in the CDR3. CDR1 is SGHNT, CDR2 YYREEE, per germline (reference sequence). Trimming cost V 5 bases and J 4 bases; bases outside gene matches: 9. This CDR3 is CASRSPGQRYNEQFF. Written as DNA, the CDR3 is TGTGCCAGCAGGTCGCCGGGACAGAGGTACAATGAGCAGTTCTTC.

The chain has TRBV5-4 and TRBJ2-6, with 9 nucleotides matching TRBD1. This CDR3 is 15 amino acids long. CDR1 is SGHNT and CDR2 is YYREEE in the germline V gene (reference sequence). V was pared by 4 bases and J by 4 bases, with 3 bases of the junction left unmatched. For the CDR3, the DNA is TGTGCCAGCAGCGCAGGGACAGGGGGGGCCAACGTCCTGACTTTC. Encoded protein: CASSAGTGGANVLTF.

The chain links TRBV7-6 to TRBJ2-5; D possibly corresponds to TRBD2 (6 bases). The closer fit of TRBJ2-7 to the DNA end suggests the J call may be wrong. The germline V gene encodes CDR1 SGHVS and CDR2 FNYEAQ. The CDR3 loop spans 15 amino acids. The CDR3: CASSPQSGTGYEQYF. CDR3 sequence (DNA): TGTGCCAGCAGCCCCCAATCTGGGACTGGCTACGAGCAGTACTTC.

The chain recombines TRBV30 with TRBJ1-6; the D is unclear. The CDR3 has 12 amino acids. The germline CDR1 and CDR2 sequences are GTSNPN and SVGIG (reference sequence). V lost 5 bases to trimming and J lost 9 bases, with 11 bases between them. The CDR3 nucleotides read TGTGCCTGGTCCTCGAGTAGTTCACCCCTCCACTTT. It is translated as CAWSSSSSPLHF. Together with reference TRBV30 and TRBJ1-6, the CDR3 gives the full variable domain: SQTIHQWPATLVQPVGSPLSLECTVEGTSNPNLYWYRQAAGRGLQLLFYSVGIGQISSEVPQNLSASRPQDRQFILSSKKLLLSDSGFYLCAWSSSSSPLHFGNGTRLTVT.

The genes are TRBV12-5 and TRBJ2-1, with 8 positions matching TRBD2. Germline V gene sequence: CDR1 LGHNT, CDR2 FRNRAP. The CDR3 length is 18 residues. Trimming at V came to 0 bases and at J to 14 bases, leaving 21 bases not matched to a gene. CDR3 amino acids: CASGLVPLSGIYLRGKFF. CDR3 DNA: TGTGCTAGTGGTTTGGTACCCCTTAGCGGGATATATCTTAGGGGCAAGTTCTTC.

The chain recombines TRBV10-3 with TRBJ2-2, with TRBD1 identical over 9 bases. J gave up 5 bases and V 5 bases, and 3 bases lay outside the gene matches. Germline assignment: CDR1 ENHRY and CDR2 SYGVKD. The CDR3 covers 14 residues. CDR3 sequence (DNA): TGTGCCATCAGTCGGACAGGGGCAACCGGGGAGCTGTTTTTT. Protein product: CAISRTGATGELFF.

Comment on this clone: In the same sample, other DNA sequences code for this CDR3. The rearrangement uses TRBV29-1 and TRBJ2-7; 8 positions agree with TRBD1. With 5 bases clipped from V and 6 bases from J, the junction kept 15 bases outside the gene matches. The CDR3 is 15 amino acids. Germline values: CDR1 SQVTM, CDR2 ANQGSEA. The CDR3 DNA reads as TGCAGCGTTTTAAGTCCGGGACAGGTCCGCGGCGAGCAGTACTTC. Protein product: CSVLSPGQVRGEQYF.

V is TRBV7-9 and J is TRBJ2-5; the D gene is possibly TRBD1 (6 bases). The V gene's germline CDR1 is SEHNR and CDR2 FQNEAQ (reference sequence). The V gene lost 5 bases and the J gene lost 4 bases, with 8 bases spanning the gap. The CDR3 runs 12 residues. The DNA for the CDR3 is TGTGCCAGCAGCCAACAGGGAGAGACCCAGTACTTC. It encodes CASSQQGETQYF.

This chain connects TRBV15 to TRBJ2-7; 8 positions match TRBD2. The CDR3 is 15 residues long. Germline V gene sequence: CDR1 LNHNV, CDR2 YYDKDF (reference sequence). V was pared by 5 bases and J by 6 bases, with 12 bases of the junction left unmatched. CDR3 protein: CATSPRISGVPEQYF. The DNA of the CDR3 is TGTGCCACCAGCCCAAGAATTAGCGGGGTCCCCGAGCAGTACTTC.

This chain joins TRBV7-2 and TRBJ2-3, with 7 bases lining up with TRBD2. The germline gives CDR1 SGHTA, CDR2 FQGNSA. This CDR3 spans 16 amino acids. With V trimmed by 1 base and J by 5 bases, 9 bases remained unmatched. Written as DNA, the CDR3 is TGTGCCAGCAGCTTAGAACGGCGGGAGTGGGGAGATACGCAGTATTTT. Protein: CASSLERREWGDTQYF.